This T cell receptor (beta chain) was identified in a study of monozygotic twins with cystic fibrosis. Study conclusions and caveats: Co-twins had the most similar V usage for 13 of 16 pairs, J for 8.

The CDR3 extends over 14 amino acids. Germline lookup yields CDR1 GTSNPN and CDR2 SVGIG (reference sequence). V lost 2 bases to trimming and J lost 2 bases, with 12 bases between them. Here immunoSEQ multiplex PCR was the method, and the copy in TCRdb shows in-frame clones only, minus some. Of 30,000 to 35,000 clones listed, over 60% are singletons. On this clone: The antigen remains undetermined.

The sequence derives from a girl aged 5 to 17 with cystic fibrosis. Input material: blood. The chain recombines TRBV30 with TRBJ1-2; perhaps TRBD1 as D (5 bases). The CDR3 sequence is CAWSWGPGNYGYTF. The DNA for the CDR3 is TGTGCCTGGAGTTGGGGCCCGGGGAACTATGGCTACACCTTC.